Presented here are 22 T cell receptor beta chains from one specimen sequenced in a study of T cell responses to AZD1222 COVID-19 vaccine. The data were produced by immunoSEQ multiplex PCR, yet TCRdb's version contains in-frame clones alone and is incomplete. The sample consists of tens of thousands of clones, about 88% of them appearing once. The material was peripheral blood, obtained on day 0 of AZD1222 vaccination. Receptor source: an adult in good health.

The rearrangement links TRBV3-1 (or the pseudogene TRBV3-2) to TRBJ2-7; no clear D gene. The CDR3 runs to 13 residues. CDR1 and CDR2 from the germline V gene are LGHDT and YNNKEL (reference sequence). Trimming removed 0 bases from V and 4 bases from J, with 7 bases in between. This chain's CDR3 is CASSQEAVYEQYF. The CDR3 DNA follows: TGTGCCAGCAGCCAAGAGGCTGTTTACGAGCAGTACTTC.

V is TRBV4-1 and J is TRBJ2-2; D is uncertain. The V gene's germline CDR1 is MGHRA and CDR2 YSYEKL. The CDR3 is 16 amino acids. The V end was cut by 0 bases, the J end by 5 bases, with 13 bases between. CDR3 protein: CASSQDMQVQTGELFF. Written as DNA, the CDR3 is TGCGCCAGCAGCCAAGATATGCAGGTACAAACCGGGGAGCTGTTTTTT.

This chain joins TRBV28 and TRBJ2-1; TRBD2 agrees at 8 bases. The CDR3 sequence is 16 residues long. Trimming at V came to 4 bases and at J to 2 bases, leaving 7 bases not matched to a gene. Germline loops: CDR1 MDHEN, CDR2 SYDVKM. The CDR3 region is CASSSLAGVTYNEQFF. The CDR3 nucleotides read TGTGCCAGCAGTTCCCTAGCGGGTGTAACCTACAATGAGCAGTTCTTC. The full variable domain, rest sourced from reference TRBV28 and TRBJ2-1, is DVKVTQSSRYLVKRTGEKVFLECVQDMDHENMFWYRQDPGLGLRLIYFSYDVKMKEKGDIPEGYSVSREKKERFSLILESASTNQTSMYLCASSSLAGVTYNEQFFGPGTRLTVL.

The CDR3 DNA reads as TGTGCCAGCAGTTTGTGGAGAGGCACAGATACGCAGTATTTT. It translates to CASSLWRGTDTQYF. The rearrangement links TRBV27 to TRBJ2-3; D unresolved. CDR1 and CDR2 (germline): MNHEY, SMNVEV (reference sequence). CDR3 size: 14 residues. The V end was cut by 3 bases, the J end by 1 base, with 8 bases between.

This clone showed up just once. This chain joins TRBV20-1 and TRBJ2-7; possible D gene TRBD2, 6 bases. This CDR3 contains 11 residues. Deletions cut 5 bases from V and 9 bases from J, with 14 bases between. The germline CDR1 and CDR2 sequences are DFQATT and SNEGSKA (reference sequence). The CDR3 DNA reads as TGCAGTGCTGGGCGGGGTGTAGGGCAGTACTTC. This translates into CSAGRGVGQYF.

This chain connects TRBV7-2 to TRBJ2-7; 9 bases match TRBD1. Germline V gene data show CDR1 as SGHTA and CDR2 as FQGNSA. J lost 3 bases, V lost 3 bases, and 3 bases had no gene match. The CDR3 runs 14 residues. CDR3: CASSLEGQGYEQYF. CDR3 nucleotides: TGTGCCAGCAGCTTGGAGGGACAGGGCTACGAGCAGTACTTC.

CDR3 sequence (DNA): TGTGCCAGCTTCCCGGCCAACGTCCTGACTTTC. Translating gives CASFPANVLTF. The gene calls are TRBV7-9 and TRBJ2-6; D gene uncertain. The length of the CDR3 is 11 residues. Germline CDR1 reads SEHNR; CDR2 reads FQNEAQ (reference sequence). The V end was cut by 8 bases, the J end by 6 bases, with 5 bases between.

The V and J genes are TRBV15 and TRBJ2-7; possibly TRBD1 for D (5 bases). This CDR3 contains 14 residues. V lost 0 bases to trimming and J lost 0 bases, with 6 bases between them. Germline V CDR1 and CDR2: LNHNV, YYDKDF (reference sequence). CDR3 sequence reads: CATSRDQGSYEQYF. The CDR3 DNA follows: TGTGCCACCAGCAGAGATCAGGGCTCCTACGAGCAGTACTTC.

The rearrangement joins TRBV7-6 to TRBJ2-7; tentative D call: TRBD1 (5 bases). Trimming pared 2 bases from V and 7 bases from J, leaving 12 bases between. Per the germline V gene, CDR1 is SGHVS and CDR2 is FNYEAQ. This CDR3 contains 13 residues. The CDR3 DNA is TGTGCCAGCAGCTTAACCAGGGCCCGAGAGCAGTACTTC. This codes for CASSLTRAREQYF.

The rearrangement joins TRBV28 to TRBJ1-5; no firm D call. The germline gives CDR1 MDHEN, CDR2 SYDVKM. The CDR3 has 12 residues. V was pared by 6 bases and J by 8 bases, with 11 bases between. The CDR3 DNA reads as TGTGCCAGCAGCCCCGGAAGGGAGCCCCAGCATTTT. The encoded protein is CASSPGREPQHF.

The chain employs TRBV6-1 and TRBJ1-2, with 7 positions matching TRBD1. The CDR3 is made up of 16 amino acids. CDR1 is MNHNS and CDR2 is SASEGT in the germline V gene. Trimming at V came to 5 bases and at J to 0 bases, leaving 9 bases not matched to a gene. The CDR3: CASSQGSGTANYGYTF. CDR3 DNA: TGTGCCAGCAGTCAAGGCTCCGGGACAGCTAACTATGGCTACACCTTC.

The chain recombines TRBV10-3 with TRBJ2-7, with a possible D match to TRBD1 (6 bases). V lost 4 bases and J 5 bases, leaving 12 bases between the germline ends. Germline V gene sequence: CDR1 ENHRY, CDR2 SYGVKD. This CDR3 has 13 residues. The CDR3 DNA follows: TGTGCCATCAGTGCGAAACAGGGTGACGAGCAGTACTTC. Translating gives CAISAKQGDEQYF.

The CDR3 sequence: CASSEIENTEAFF. Written as DNA, the CDR3 is TGCGCCAGCAGTGAGATAGAGAACACTGAAGCTTTCTTT. The rearrangement links TRBV10-2 to TRBJ1-1, with D unresolved. CDR3 length: 13 residues. Per germline, CDR1 WSHSY and CDR2 SAAADI. V was trimmed by 2 bases and J by 1 base, leaving 5 bases between them.

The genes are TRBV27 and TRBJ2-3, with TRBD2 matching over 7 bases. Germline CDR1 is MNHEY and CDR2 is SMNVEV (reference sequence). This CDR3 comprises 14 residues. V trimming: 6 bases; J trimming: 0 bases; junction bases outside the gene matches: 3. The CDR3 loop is CASSPAGSTDTQYF. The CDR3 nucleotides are TGTGCCAGCAGCCCAGCGGGAAGCACAGATACGCAGTATTTT.

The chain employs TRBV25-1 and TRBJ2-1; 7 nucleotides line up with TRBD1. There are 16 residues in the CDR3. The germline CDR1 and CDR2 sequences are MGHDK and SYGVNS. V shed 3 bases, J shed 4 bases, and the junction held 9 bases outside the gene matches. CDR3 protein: CASSDLDRELYNEQFF. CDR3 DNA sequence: TGTGCCAGCAGTGACCTAGACAGGGAGTTATACAATGAGCAGTTCTTC.

CDR3 DNA sequence: TGTGCCAGTAGTGCCCCTCAGGGACAGGGAATTGCTGGGGCCAACGTCCTGACTTTC. Its protein is CASSAPQGQGIAGANVLTF. The rearrangement uses TRBV19 and TRBJ2-6; 9 positions match TRBD1. CDR3 size: 19 residues. V gave up 5 bases and J gave up 2 bases; unmatched junction bases: 13. In germline, CDR1 is LNHDA, CDR2 SQIVND (reference sequence).

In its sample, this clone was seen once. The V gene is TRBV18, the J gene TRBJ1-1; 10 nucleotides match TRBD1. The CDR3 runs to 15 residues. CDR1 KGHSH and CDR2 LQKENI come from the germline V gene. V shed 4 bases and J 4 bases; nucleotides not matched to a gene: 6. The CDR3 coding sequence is TGTGCCAGCTCACGTGGGACAGGGGACGTCACTGAAGCTTTCTTT. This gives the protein CASSRGTGDVTEAFF.

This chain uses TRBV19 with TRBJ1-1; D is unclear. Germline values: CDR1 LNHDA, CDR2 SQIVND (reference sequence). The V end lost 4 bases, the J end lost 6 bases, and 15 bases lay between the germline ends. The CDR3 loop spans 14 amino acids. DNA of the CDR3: TGTGCCAGTAGTACCCCCGAGGCGAGGGCTGAAGCTTTCTTT. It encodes CASSTPEARAEAFF.

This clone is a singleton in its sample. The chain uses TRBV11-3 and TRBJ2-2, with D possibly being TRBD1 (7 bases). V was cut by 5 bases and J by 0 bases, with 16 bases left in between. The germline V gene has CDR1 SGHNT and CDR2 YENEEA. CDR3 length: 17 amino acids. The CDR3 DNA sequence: TGTGCCAGCAGCCGGGGGCTGGGGACAGCGAACACCGGGGAGCTGTTTTTT. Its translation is CASSRGLGTANTGELFF.

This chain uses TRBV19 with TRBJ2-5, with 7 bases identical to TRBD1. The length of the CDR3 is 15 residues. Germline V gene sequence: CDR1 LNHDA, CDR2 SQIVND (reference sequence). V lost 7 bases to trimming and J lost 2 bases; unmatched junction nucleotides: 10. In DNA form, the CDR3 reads TGTGCCAGTAATCGGGGCAGGGGGTGGCAAGAGACCCAGTACTTC. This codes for CASNRGRGWQETQYF.

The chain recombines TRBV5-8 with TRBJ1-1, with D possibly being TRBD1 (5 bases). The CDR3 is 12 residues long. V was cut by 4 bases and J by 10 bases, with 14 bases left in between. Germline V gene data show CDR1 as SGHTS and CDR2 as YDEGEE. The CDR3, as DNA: TGTGCCAGCAGCCACAGTTACGGGACAGCTTTCTTT. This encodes CASSHSYGTAFF.

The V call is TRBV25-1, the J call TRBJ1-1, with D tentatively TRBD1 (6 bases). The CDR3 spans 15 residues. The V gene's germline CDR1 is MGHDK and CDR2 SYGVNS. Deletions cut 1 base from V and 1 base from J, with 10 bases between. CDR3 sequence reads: CASSEWRGANTEAFF. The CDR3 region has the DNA TGTGCCAGCAGTGAATGGCGGGGGGCGAACACTGAAGCTTTCTTT. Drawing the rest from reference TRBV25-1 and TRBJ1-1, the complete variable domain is EADIYQTPRYLVIGTGKKITLECSQTMGHDKMYWYQQDPGMELHLIHYSYGVNSTEKGDLSSESTVSRIRTEHFPLTLESARPSHTSQYLCASSEWRGANTEAFFGQGTRLTVV.